Listed below are T cell receptor beta chains from one sample, sequenced in a study of T cell repertoires in cytomegalovirus infection. The antigens these receptors bind are not known. TCRdb analysed the reads with MiXCR anew, one entry per CDR3 protein. The sample has 27,000 or so distinct CDR3 sequences, under 20% seen once. Here the sequenced sample was CD8+ T cells from cultured PBMCs, taken from culture after CMV antigen stimulation. These receptors were obtained from a human donor in good health (CMV status not recorded). Some clones in this sample may be carry-over from other donors' samples. The CDR3 runs from the conserved cysteine through the conserved F or W. The D gene is left open where the match is weak. For some rows the clone size is stated as once, few or many, or as a class when expanded; others skip it.

.	many	TRBV7-2	TRBJ2-4	TGTGCCAGCAGCAGCCGTGGGATTTCCAAAAACATTCAGTACTTC	CASSSRGISKNIQYF
.	.	TRBV6-2/TRBV6-3	TRBJ1-1	TGTGCCAGCAGTTCCCCGGGGGTCCGGAACACTGAAGCTTTCTTT	CASSSPGVRNTEAFF
.	.	TRBV7-9	TRBJ2-7	TGTGCCAGCAGCCGGCCCGGCGAGCGGAGCACCTACGAGCAGTACTTC	CASSRPGERSTYEQYF
TRBD2	.	TRBV4-1	TRBJ2-7	TGCGCCAGCAGCCAAGCAGAGCGGGGTGCCTACGAGCAGTACTTC	CASSQAERGAYEQYF
.	.	TRBV5-6	TRBJ1-3	TGTGCCAGCAGCTTATCGACAGGTTACTCTGGAAACACCATATATTTT	CASSLSTGYSGNTIYF
.	.	TRBV20-1	TRBJ2-5	TGCAGTGTGGATGAGGCGGGAGAGACCCAGTACTTC	CSVDEAGETQYF
TRBD2	few	TRBV7-6	TRBJ2-2	TGTGCCAGCAGCTTACTAGCGGGGGACACCGGGGAGCTGTTTTTT	CASSLLAGDTGELFF
TRBD1	few	TRBV27	TRBJ2-1	TGTGCCAGCAGTTACGGGACAGGGTCTTACGATGAGCAGTTCTTC	CASSYGTGSYDEQFF
.	few	TRBV6-5	TRBJ2-5	TGTGCCAGCAGAGGGGAGACAGAGAGAGGAGAGACCCAGTACTTC	CASRGETERGETQYF
.	few	TRBV7-8	TRBJ2-3	TGTGCCAGCAGTCTATACCGGGATACGCAGTATTTT	CASSLYRDTQYF
.	.	TRBV4-3	TRBJ2-5	TGCGCCAGCAGCCAAGATCTGTTACGGGAGACCCAGTACTTC	CASSQDLLRETQYF
.	.	TRBV7-2	TRBJ2-1	TGTGCCAGCAGCTTGATAGCGACTGAGCAGTTCTTC	CASSLIATEQFF
TRBD1	once	TRBV9	TRBJ2-2	TGTGCCAGCAGCGTTCACGGGACAGGGGTCGACGGGGAGCTGTTTTTT	CASSVHGTGVDGELFF
.	many	TRBV29-1	TRBJ2-7	TGCAGCGTTCGACTGATTACCTACGAGCAGTACTTC	CSVRLITYEQYF
.	few	TRBV7-8	TRBJ1-4	TGTGCCAGCAGCTTAAACATACGGGAAAAACTGTTTTTT	CASSLNIREKLFF
.	few	TRBV5-5	TRBJ2-7	TGTGCCAGCAGCTTGCAGGGTGCCTACGAGCAGTACTTC	CASSLQGAYEQYF
.	few	TRBV9	TRBJ2-5	TGTGCCAGCAGCGCTTCGGACAGTCAAGAGACCCAGTACTTC	CASSASDSQETQYF
.	.	TRBV7-2	TRBJ2-1	TGTGCCAGCAGCTCCGGGGGTTTGAATGAGCAGTTCTTC	CASSSGGLNEQFF
.	few	TRBV11-2	TRBJ2-7	TGTGCCAGCGCGTCCGATATCTACGAGCAGTACTTC	CASASDIYEQYF
TRBD2	.	TRBV7-2	TRBJ2-5	TGTGCCAGCAGCTTAGTGCGGGGGGGCCAAGAGACCCAGTACTTC	CASSLVRGGQETQYF
.	.	TRBV4-1	TRBJ2-1	TGCGCCAGCAGCCAAGGTGGGGGGTACGGTGAGCAGTTCTTC	CASSQGGGYGEQFF
TRBD1	few	TRBV9	TRBJ1-3	TGTGCCAGCAGCGCCTTCCCGGGACAGCTTGGAAACACCATATATTTT	CASSAFPGQLGNTIYF
.	.	TRBV28	TRBJ2-3	TGTGCCAGCAGTTTATGGGGAGGCCTGGAAGATACGCAGTATTTT	CASSLWGGLEDTQYF
.	.	TRBV7-2	TRBJ2-5	TGTGCCAGCAGCCTATCAGACACGAGAGAGACCCAGTACTTC	CASSLSDTRETQYF